This passage covers 10 T cell receptor beta chains from one sample sequenced in a study of blood T cell repertoires in COVID-19. Profiling relied on immunoSEQ multiplex PCR, and the TCRdb table lists in-frame clones only, not all of them. The data show approximately 87,000 clones, roughly 90% seen once. Sequencing used peripheral blood. These receptors originate from a man between 70 and 80 years old with active or convalescent COVID-19.

The chain is built from TRBV29-1 and TRBJ2-3, with a weak D call TRBD2 (5 bases). The CDR3 spans 18 residues. CDR1 and CDR2 (germline): SQVTM, ANQGSEA. Trimming took off 2 bases at V and 0 bases at J, with 21 bases between the two ends. CDR3 bases: TGCAGCGTTGAAACCCCCATCTTCAGGAGGATTAGCACAGATACGCAGTATTTT. Amino acids: CSVETPIFRRISTDTQYF.

The J gene is TRBJ1-6, the V gene TRBV30, with D unresolved. V shed 3 bases and J shed 5 bases, with 8 bases lying between them. CDR3 length: 13 amino acids. CDR1 and CDR2 (germline): GTSNPN, SVGIG (reference sequence). CDR3 protein: CAWSPTDNSPLHF. The CDR3 coding sequence is TGTGCCTGGAGCCCAACGGATAATTCACCCCTCCACTTT.

This sequence joins TRBV3-1 (or the pseudogene TRBV3-2) and TRBJ1-2, with a possible D match to TRBD1 (6 bases). CDR1 LGHDT and CDR2 YNNKEL come from the germline V gene (reference sequence). The CDR3 is 15 residues long. Trimming stripped 2 bases from V and 2 bases from J, with 12 bases between. The CDR3 protein is CASSQTQGLNYGYTF. DNA of the CDR3: TGTGCCAGCAGCCAAACCCAGGGGTTGAACTATGGCTACACCTTC.

The gene calls are TRBV28 and TRBJ1-1; D is possibly TRBD1 (6 bases). The CDR3 is made up of 12 amino acids. Per the germline V gene, CDR1 is MDHEN and CDR2 is SYDVKM. The CDR3 DNA sequence: TGTGTCGTTTCACAGGGACCCACTGAAGCTTTCTTT. Protein product: CVVSQGPTEAFF. Full variable domain (remainder filled in from reference TRBV28 and TRBJ1-1): DVKVTQSSRYLVKRTGEKVFLECVQDMDHENMFWYRQDPGLGLRLIYFSYDVKMKEKGDIPEGYSVSREKKERFSLILESASTNQTSMYLCVVSQGPTEAFFGQGTRLTVV.

The gene calls are TRBV5-1 and TRBJ2-3; 7 positions match TRBD2. The CDR3 runs to 18 residues. Per the germline V gene, CDR1 is SGHRS and CDR2 is YFSETQ. The ends lost 1 base at V and 0 bases at J; junction bases unmatched: 11. CDR3 residues: CASSLYGGRALSTDTQYF. CDR3 DNA sequence: TGCGCCAGCAGCTTGTATGGTGGGAGGGCCCTAAGCACAGATACGCAGTATTTT.

CDR3 DNA sequence: TGTGCCACCAGCAGAGAAGACAGCCTCGTCTCCGGGGAGCTGTTTTTT. The encoded protein is CATSREDSLVSGELFF. V and J are TRBV15 and TRBJ2-2; tentatively, D is TRBD1 (5 bases). There are 16 residues in the CDR3. Trimming took 0 bases from V and 6 from J, leaving 14 bases between them. In germline, CDR1 is LNHNV, CDR2 YYDKDF (reference sequence).

This rearrangement joins TRBV28 to TRBJ2-1; 8 positions agree with TRBD2. The J segment lost 15 bases and the V segment lost 8 bases, leaving 15 bases of the junction unmatched. Germline V lookup: CDR1 MDHEN, CDR2 SYDVKM. This CDR3 spans 13 amino acids. This CDR3 is CASLGAGGPLGFF. The DNA of the CDR3 is TGTGCCAGCCTCGGGGCGGGAGGTCCGTTGGGGTTCTTC.

This sequence joins TRBV5-4 and TRBJ2-7, with 7 nucleotides matching TRBD1. Trimming took 4 bases from V and 5 from J; bases not matched to a gene: 3. Germline V gene sequence: CDR1 SGHNT, CDR2 YYREEE (reference sequence). The CDR3 covers 12 residues. The CDR3 loop is CASSLTGNEQYF. CDR3 DNA: TGTGCCAGCAGCCTGACAGGGAACGAGCAGTACTTC.

The rearrangement joins TRBV19 to TRBJ1-5; D not certain. V was clipped by 5 bases and J by 1 base, with 18 bases between them. The length of the CDR3 is 17 residues. CDR1 and CDR2 (germline): LNHDA, SQIVND (reference sequence). DNA of the CDR3: TGTGCCAGTAGTTCTGCGGGCAGAAGCTCGAGCAATCAGCCCCAGCATTTT. It is translated as CASSSAGRSSSNQPQHF.

In this sample, this clone turned up a few times. The V gene is TRBV28, the J gene TRBJ1-5; TRBD1 is a possible D gene (6 bases). The length of the CDR3 is 18 residues. V was clipped by 5 bases and J by 2 bases, with 22 bases between them. Germline assignment: CDR1 MDHEN and CDR2 SYDVKM. This CDR3 reads CASSRVSNTGSGNQPQHF. DNA for the CDR3: TGTGCCAGCAGTCGAGTCTCCAATACAGGGTCGGGCAATCAGCCCCAGCATTTT.